This T cell receptor (beta chain) comes out of a study of a mutant IDH1 vaccine in newly diagnosed glioma. Study background: The start of vaccination came 4-6 weeks after radiotherapy alone, or with temozolomide cycles. Every participant had undergone radiotherapy, temozolomide, or both before, and most underwent both.

Time point given: week 23, last vaccination. Each vaccine dose was 300 ug of mutant IDH1 20-mer peptide, with topical imiquimod. Each tumor in the donors was a new WHO grade 3 or 4 astrocytoma, IDH1-mutant and ATRX-lost. Worth noting for this clone: Antigen specificity is unknown.

The CDR3 totals 14 residues. The germline gives CDR1 MNHEY, CDR2 SVGAGI. V lost 2 bases and J 1 base, leaving 8 bases between the germline ends. Profiling relied on immunoSEQ multiplex PCR, and the TCRdb table lists in-frame clones only, not all of them. Counted here are around 11,000 clones, about nine tenths occurring once; the ten biggest clones make up over 4.5%. Sequencing used PBMCs, obtained from a glioma patient whose treatment included an IDH1 peptide vaccine. This chain uses TRBV6-5 with TRBJ1-2, with D possibly being TRBD1 (5 bases). The sequence was obtained from a middle-aged woman with glioma. Some clones in this sample may be carry-over from other donors' samples. The CDR3 sequence is CASSYDSLNYGYTF. The CDR3 DNA reads as TGTGCCAGCAGTTACGACAGCCTTAACTATGGCTACACCTTC.